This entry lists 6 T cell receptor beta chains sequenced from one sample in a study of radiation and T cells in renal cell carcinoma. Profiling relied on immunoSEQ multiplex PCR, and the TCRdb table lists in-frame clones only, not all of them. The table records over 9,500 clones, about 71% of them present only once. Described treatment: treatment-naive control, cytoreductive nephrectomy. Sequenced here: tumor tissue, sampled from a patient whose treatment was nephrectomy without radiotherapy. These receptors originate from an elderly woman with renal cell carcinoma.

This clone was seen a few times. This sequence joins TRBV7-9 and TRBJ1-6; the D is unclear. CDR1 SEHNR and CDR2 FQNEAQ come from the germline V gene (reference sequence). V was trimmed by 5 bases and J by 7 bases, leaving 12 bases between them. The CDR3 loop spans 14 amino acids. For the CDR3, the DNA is TGTGCCAGCAGCCCTGCGGCGGGAAATTCACCCCTCCACTTT. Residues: CASSPAAGNSPLHF.

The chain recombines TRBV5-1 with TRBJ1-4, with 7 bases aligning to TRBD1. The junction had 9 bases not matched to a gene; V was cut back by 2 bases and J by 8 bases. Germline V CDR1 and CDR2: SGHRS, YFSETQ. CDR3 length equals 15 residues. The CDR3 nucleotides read TGCGCCAGCAGCTTACAGGGGAACTTAGCAGAAAAACTGTTTTTT. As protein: CASSLQGNLAEKLFF.

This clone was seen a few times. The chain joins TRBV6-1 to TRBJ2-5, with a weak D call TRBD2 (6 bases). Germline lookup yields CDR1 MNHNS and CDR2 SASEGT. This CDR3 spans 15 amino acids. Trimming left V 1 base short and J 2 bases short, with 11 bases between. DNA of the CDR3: TGTGCCAGCAGTGAAGGGGTGGGAGGACAAGAGACCCAGTACTTC. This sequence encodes CASSEGVGGQETQYF.

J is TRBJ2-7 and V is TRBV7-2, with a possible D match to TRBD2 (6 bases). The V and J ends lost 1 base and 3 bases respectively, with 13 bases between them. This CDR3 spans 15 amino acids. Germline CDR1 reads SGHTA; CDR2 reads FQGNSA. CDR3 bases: TGTGCCAGCAGCTTAGGGACTCGGGGAGGCTACGAGCAGTACTTC. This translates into CASSLGTRGGYEQYF.

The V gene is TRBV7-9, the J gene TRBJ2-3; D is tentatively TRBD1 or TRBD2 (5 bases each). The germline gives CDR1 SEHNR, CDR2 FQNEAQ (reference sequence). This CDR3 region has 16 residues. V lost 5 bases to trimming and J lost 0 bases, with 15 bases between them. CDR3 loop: CASSPAGAASTDTQYF. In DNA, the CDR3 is TGTGCCAGCAGCCCCGCCGGGGCCGCTAGCACAGATACGCAGTATTTT.

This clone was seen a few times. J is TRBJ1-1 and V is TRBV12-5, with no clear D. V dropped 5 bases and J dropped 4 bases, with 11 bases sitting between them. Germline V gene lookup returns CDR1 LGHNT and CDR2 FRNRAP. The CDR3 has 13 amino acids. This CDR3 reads CASGPLMVTEAFF. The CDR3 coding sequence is TGTGCTAGTGGTCCCCTTATGGTCACTGAAGCTTTCTTT. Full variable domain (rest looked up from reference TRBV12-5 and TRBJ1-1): DARVTQTPRHKVTEMGQEVTMRCQPILGHNTVFWYRQTMMQGLELLAYFRNRAPLDDSGMPKDRFSAEMPDATLATLKIQPSEPRDSAVYFCASGPLMVTEAFFGQGTRLTVV.